This TCR beta chain was found in a study of T cells in localized non-small cell lung cancer. Study-wide points: An association was observed between higher blood T cell density and longer overall survival. Adjacent lung had a median approximately 50 of the 100 largest tumor clones. Sequencing involved a lone tumor region, leaving heterogeneity possible. The highest T cell clonality was in uninvolved adjacent lung, above tumor.

The CDR3 sequence is 16 residues long. Germline V gene lookup returns CDR1 SGDLS and CDR2 YYNGEE. The V gene end was trimmed by 3 bases and the J gene end by 0 bases; junction bases not matched to a gene: 3. In the case of this clone: Antigen: not known.

TCRdb's table, derived via immunoSEQ multiplex PCR, lists solely in-frame clones and lacks some. Seen here are fewer than 40,000 clones, about 89% observed once, and the top ten hold roughly 2.9%. The chain combines TRBV9 with TRBJ2-3, with 11 bases that match TRBD2. The sample consisted of peripheral blood, taken before any cancer treatment. The sequence derives from a female donor over 55 with stage I lung adenocarcinoma. This chain's CDR3 is CASSARLAGSTDTQYF. The DNA of the CDR3 is TGTGCCAGCAGCGCCCGACTAGCGGGGAGCACAGATACGCAGTATTTT.